The 17 T cell receptor beta chains reported below all come from one sample, sequenced in a study of cytomegalovirus exposure and HLA in healthy donors. The PCR had 60 Vbeta and 13 Jbeta primers. The protocol was immunoSEQ multiplex PCR, while the TCRdb copy is restricted to in-frame clones and leaves out a portion. The profile shows some 67,000 clones, less than 80% of them singletons. Sequenced: PBMCs. These receptors were obtained from a man aged 55 to 69 in good health and CMV-seropositive.

The V and J genes are TRBV6-5 and TRBJ2-1; 7 bases are a match to TRBD2. From germline, CDR1 is MNHEY and CDR2 SVGAGI. The CDR3 sequence is 15 residues long. J gave up 0 bases and V 5 bases, and 4 bases lay outside the gene matches. This CDR3 reads CASSSGTTSYNEQFF. As DNA, the CDR3 is TGTGCCAGCAGTAGCGGGACTACCTCCTACAATGAGCAGTTCTTC.

The chain carries TRBV5-1 and TRBJ2-2, with TRBD2 matching 13 bases. The CDR3 is made up of 17 amino acids. The germline V gene has CDR1 SGHRS and CDR2 YFSETQ. V lost 4 bases and J lost 5; bases outside the gene matches: 8. CDR3 bases: TGCGCCAGCAGCCATGGACTAGCGGGAGTAAAGACCGGGGAGCTGTTTTTT. This codes for CASSHGLAGVKTGELFF.

The rearrangement links TRBV21-1 to TRBJ2-3; TRBD1 is the table's D call and was not checked against the DNA. TRBV21-1 is recorded as a pseudogene. The CDR3 sequence is 14 residues long. The CDR3, as DNA: TGTGCCAGCAACGGGACAGGAAACACAGATACGCAGTATTTT. It yields the protein CASNGTGNTDTQYF.

In its sample, this clone was seen a few times. This chain uses TRBV5-6 with TRBJ1-1, with D possibly being TRBD1 (5 bases). The CDR3 is 13 amino acids. Trimming cost V 4 bases and J 5 bases, with 12 bases left between them. CDR1 SGHDT and CDR2 YYEEEE come from the germline V gene. The CDR3 spells CASSGDSRTEAFF. For the CDR3, the DNA is TGTGCCAGCAGCGGAGACAGTCGGACTGAAGCTTTCTTT. Filled out from reference TRBV5-6 and TRBJ1-1, the complete variable domain reads DAGVTQSPTHLIKTRGQQVTLRCSPKSGHDTVSWYQQALGQGPQFIFQYYEEEERQRGNFPDRFSGHQFPNYSSELNVNALLLGDSALYLCASSGDSRTEAFFGQGTRLTVV.

In its sample, this clone was seen a few times. The chain recombines TRBV27 with TRBJ2-2, with 7 bases that match TRBD2. After removal of 3 bases from V and 11 bases from J, the junction contained 3 bases not matched to a gene. Per germline, CDR1 MNHEY and CDR2 SMNVEV (reference sequence). CDR3 length equals 12 residues. This chain's CDR3 is CASSFPGLELFF. The CDR3 nucleotides are TGTGCCAGCAGTTTCCCGGGACTAGAGCTGTTTTTT.

This chain joins TRBV19 and TRBJ2-5; TRBD1 agrees at 8 bases. The CDR3 has 14 residues. The ends lost 5 bases at V and 5 bases at J; junction bases unmatched: 7. Germline CDR1 is LNHDA and CDR2 is SQIVND (reference sequence). CDR3 protein: CASSASTGVETQYF. DNA of the CDR3: TGTGCCAGTAGTGCATCGACAGGGGTGGAGACCCAGTACTTC.

Only one count was recorded for this clone. J is TRBJ1-5 and V is TRBV18; 7 nucleotides agree with TRBD1. The trim removed 3 bases at V and 4 bases at J, leaving 12 bases unmatched. The CDR3 is made up of 17 amino acids. The V gene's germline CDR1 is KGHSH and CDR2 LQKENI. CDR3 nucleotides: TGTGCCAGCTCACCGCTCCGGGCGGACAGGCCGAATCAGCCCCAGCATTTT. It specifies CASSPLRADRPNQPQHF.

The chain links TRBV11-1 to TRBJ2-7; tentative D call: TRBD1 (6 bases). Trimming left V 2 bases short and J 4 bases short, with 15 bases between. Germline assignment: CDR1 SGHAT and CDR2 FQDESV (reference sequence). The CDR3 contains 15 residues. CDR3 residues: CASSLMDRPGYEQYF. As DNA, the CDR3 is TGTGCCAGCAGCTTAATGGACAGACCAGGATACGAGCAGTACTTC.

This clone was seen only once. The chain joins TRBV7-9 to TRBJ1-2; TRBD1 aligns across 10 bases. CDR3 length: 14 amino acids. Trimming took 6 bases from V and 2 from J; bases not matched to a gene: 3. Germline V gene sequence: CDR1 SEHNR, CDR2 FQNEAQ (reference sequence). The CDR3 reads CASRKGQGNYGYTF. The DNA for the CDR3 is TGTGCCAGCAGGAAGGGACAGGGGAACTATGGCTACACCTTC.

The V and J genes are TRBV19 and TRBJ2-7; 7 nucleotides match TRBD2. The CDR3 is 15 residues long. The germline CDR1 and CDR2 sequences are LNHDA and SQIVND (reference sequence). With V trimmed by 4 bases and J by 3 bases, 9 bases remained unmatched. The CDR3 sequence: CASSRSGNAFYEQYF. The CDR3 coding sequence is TGTGCCAGTAGTAGAAGCGGGAACGCCTTCTACGAGCAGTACTTC.

V and J are TRBV2 and TRBJ1-1, with 7 positions matching TRBD1. This CDR3 contains 16 residues. Germline lookup yields CDR1 SNHLY and CDR2 FYNNEI. Trimming took 0 bases from V and 11 from J; bases not matched to a gene: 15. The CDR3 protein is CASSEADRSLGIGAFF. The CDR3, as DNA: TGTGCCAGCAGTGAAGCGGACAGGTCACTGGGGATAGGGGCTTTCTTT.

As regards this clone: The junction does not match germline at one end; this may be a read error. The genes are TRBV27 and TRBJ2-5; the match to TRBD1 covers 8 bases. The end of the DNA is better explained by TRBJ2-7, so the J call may be wrong. Germline V gives CDR1 MNHEY, CDR2 SMNVEV (reference sequence). The CDR3 is made up of 15 amino acids. The chain's CDR3 is CASSLSTGAVYEQYF. In nucleotides, the CDR3 is TGTGCCAGCAGTCTATCGACAGGGGCCGTTTACGAGCAGTACTTC.

The chain has TRBV7-2 and TRBJ2-1; TRBD2 might be the D (6 bases). Deletions cut 6 bases from V and 6 bases from J, with 12 bases between. This CDR3 comprises 13 residues. CDR1 SGHTA and CDR2 FQGNSA come from the germline V gene. CDR3 bases: TGTGCCAGCAGTAAGGGGACTGGCAATGAGCAGTTCTTC. Protein sequence: CASSKGTGNEQFF.

The chain couples TRBV6-6 to TRBJ1-5; 8 bases agree with TRBD1. The CDR3 length is 15 residues. Germline loops: CDR1 MNHNY, CDR2 SVGAGI (reference sequence). The junction had 4 bases not matched to a gene; V was cut back by 6 bases and J by 0 bases. The CDR3 DNA sequence: TGTGCCAGCAGCCTCGACAGGGGTAGCAATCAGCCCCAGCATTTT. It is translated as CASSLDRGSNQPQHF.

The chain has TRBV6-5 and TRBJ1-2; possibly TRBD1 for D (5 bases). The length of the CDR3 is 14 residues. Looked up from germline, CDR1 is MNHEY and CDR2 is SVGAGI. Trimming removed 0 bases from V and 5 bases from J, with 10 bases in between. The CDR3 loop is CASSYSSDSYGYTF. In DNA, the CDR3 is TGTGCCAGCAGTTACTCTTCCGACAGTTATGGCTACACCTTC.

This chain links TRBV7-2 with TRBJ1-2; D is unresolved. CDR3 size: 17 residues. The germline gives CDR1 SGHTA, CDR2 FQGNSA. V was clipped by 0 bases and J by 1 base, with 15 bases between them. CDR3 sequence reads: CASSLARQVEGNYGYTF. DNA for the CDR3: TGTGCCAGCAGCTTAGCGCGGCAGGTCGAGGGTAACTATGGCTACACCTTC.

The chain recombines TRBV11-3 with TRBJ2-3; 11 nucleotides align to TRBD2. V shed 1 base and J 2 bases; nucleotides not matched to a gene: 8. In germline, CDR1 is SGHNT, CDR2 YENEEA. The CDR3 is 18 amino acids. In DNA, the CDR3 is TGTGCCAGCAGCTTAGGTGGGACTAGCGGAGAGATCACAGATACGCAGTATTTT. Protein product: CASSLGGTSGEITDTQYF.